This is a list of T cell receptor beta chains from one sample in a study of blood T cell repertoires in COVID-19. The table came from immunoSEQ multiplex PCR; TCRdb's copy has only in-frame clones and leaves some out. The data show fewer than 95,000 clones, with 86% seen just once and 27% held by the top ten. Sequenced material: peripheral blood. These receptors all stem from a man in his fifties or sixties with active or convalescent COVID-19. CDR3s include the opening cysteine and the closing phenylalanine or tryptophan. The order of the fields is clone size, J gene, D gene, V gene, CDR3 protein, CDR3 DNA. The D gene is left open where the match is weak. Rows give clone size only sometimes, using once, few, many, or a class for an expanded clone.

- TRBJ2-5 - TRBV5-1 CASSLVGGALVETQYF TGCGCCAGCAGCTTGGTTGGGGGGGCACTCGTCGAGACCCAGTACTTC
- TRBJ2-5 - TRBV11-2 CASSLGIGAETQYF TGTGCCAGCAGCTTAGGAATAGGGGCCGAGACCCAGTACTTC
- TRBJ1-1 - TRBV2 CASSPSPTGNTEAFF TGTGCCAGCAGTCCGAGTCCGACAGGGAACACTGAAGCTTTCTTT
- TRBJ2-1 - TRBV5-1 CASSLDSSYNEQFF TGCGCCAGCAGCTTGGACAGCTCCTACAATGAGCAGTTCTTC
- TRBJ1-5 TRBD1 TRBV6-5 CASSYATGKSQHF TGTGCCAGCAGTTACGCGACAGGGAAGTCCCAGCATTTT
- TRBJ2-3 - TRBV6-5 CASKRGTPDTDTQYF TGTGCCAGCAAGAGAGGGACACCAGACACAGATACGCAGTATTTT
once TRBJ1-1 TRBD1 TRBV6-4 CASSANRGTEAFF TGTGCCAGCAGTGCCAACAGGGGCACTGAAGCTTTCTTT
- TRBJ2-7 - TRBV24-1 CATSGAFYEQYF TGTGCCACCAGTGGAGCTTTCTACGAGCAGTACTTC
- TRBJ2-3 TRBD2 TRBV18 CASSRAGGDTQYF TGTGCCAGCTCAAGAGCGGGGGGGGATACGCAGTATTTT
- TRBJ1-2 - TRBV11-2 CASSRLGEYYGYTF TGTGCCAGCAGCCGTCTCGGGGAGTACTATGGCTACACCTTC
- TRBJ1-2 - TRBV6-5 CASSRNRNSNYGYTF TGTGCCAGCAGCCGTAACAGGAATTCTAACTATGGCTACACCTTC
- TRBJ1-2 TRBD1 TRBV7-2 CASSLKGGEDGYTF TGTGCCAGCAGCTTAAAAGGGGGCGAGGATGGCTACACCTTC
- TRBJ2-7 TRBD1 TRBV7-2 CASSSSGGYEQYF TGTGCCAGCAGCTCCTCAGGGGGCTACGAGCAGTACTTC
- TRBJ2-1 TRBD2 TRBV4-1 CASSQSLAGGSYNEQFF TGCGCCAGCAGCCAGAGTTTAGCGGGGGGTTCCTACAATGAGCAGTTCTTC
once TRBJ2-7 TRBD1 TRBV27 CASSEQGATTYEQYF TGTGCCAGCAGTGAACAGGGGGCCACGACCTACGAGCAGTACTTC
- TRBJ2-6 TRBD1 TRBV18 CASSLSKGAPGANVLTF TGTGCCAGCTCCCTTTCAAAGGGGGCGCCTGGGGCCAACGTCCTGACTTTC
- TRBJ2-1 TRBD2 TRBV6-1 CASSEISLAASNEQFF TGTGCCAGCAGTGAAATTTCACTAGCGGCCTCAAATGAGCAGTTCTTC
- TRBJ2-1 - TRBV19 CASSLGEAPPYNEQFF TGTGCCAGTAGCCTGGGAGAGGCCCCTCCCTACAATGAGCAGTTCTTC
- TRBJ2-5 - TRBV30 CAWSRPGYQETQYF TGTGCCTGGAGCCGACCAGGGTACCAAGAGACCCAGTACTTC
- TRBJ1-2 - TRBV14 CASSPTDFYGYTF TGTGCCAGCAGCCCGACAGATTTTTATGGCTACACCTTC
- TRBJ2-7 - TRBV21-1 CASSKARTGKYF TGTGCCAGCAGCAAAGCTAGGACAGGGAAGTACTTC